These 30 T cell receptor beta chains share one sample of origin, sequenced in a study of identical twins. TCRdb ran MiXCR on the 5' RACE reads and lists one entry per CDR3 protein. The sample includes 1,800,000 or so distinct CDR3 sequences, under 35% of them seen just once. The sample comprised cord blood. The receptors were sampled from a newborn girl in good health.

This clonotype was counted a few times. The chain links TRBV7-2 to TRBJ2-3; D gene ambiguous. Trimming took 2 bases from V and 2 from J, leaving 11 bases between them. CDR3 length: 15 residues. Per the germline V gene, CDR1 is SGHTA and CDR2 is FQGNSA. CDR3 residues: CASSLTQTHTDTQYF. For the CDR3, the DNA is TGTGCCAGCAGCTTAACTCAAACTCACACAGATACGCAGTATTTT.

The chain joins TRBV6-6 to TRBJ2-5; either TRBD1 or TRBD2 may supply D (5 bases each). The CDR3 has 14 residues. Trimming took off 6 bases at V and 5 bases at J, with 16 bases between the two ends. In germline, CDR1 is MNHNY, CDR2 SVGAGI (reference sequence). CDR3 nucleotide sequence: TGTGCCAGCAGGTGGGACGGATATGGGGAGACCCAGTACTTC. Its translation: CASRWDGYGETQYF.

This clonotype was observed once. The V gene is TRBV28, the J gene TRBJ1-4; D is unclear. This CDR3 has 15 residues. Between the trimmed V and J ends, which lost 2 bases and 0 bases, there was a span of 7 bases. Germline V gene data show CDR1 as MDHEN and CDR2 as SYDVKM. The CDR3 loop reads CASSLAITTNEKLFF. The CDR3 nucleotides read TGTGCCAGCAGTTTAGCGATTACAACTAATGAAAAACTGTTTTTT.

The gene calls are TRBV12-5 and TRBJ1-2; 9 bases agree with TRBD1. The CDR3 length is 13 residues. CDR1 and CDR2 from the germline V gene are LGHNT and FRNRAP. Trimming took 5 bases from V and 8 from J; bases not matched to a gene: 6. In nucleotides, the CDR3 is TGTGCTAGTGGTCACGGACAGGGGCTCGGCTACACCTTC. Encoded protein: CASGHGQGLGYTF.

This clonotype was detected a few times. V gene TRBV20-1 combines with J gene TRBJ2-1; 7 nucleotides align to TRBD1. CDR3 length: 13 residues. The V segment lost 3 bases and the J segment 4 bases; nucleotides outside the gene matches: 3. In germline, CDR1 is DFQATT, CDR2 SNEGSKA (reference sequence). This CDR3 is CSASGTEYNEQFF. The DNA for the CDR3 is TGCAGTGCTAGCGGGACAGAATACAATGAGCAGTTCTTC.

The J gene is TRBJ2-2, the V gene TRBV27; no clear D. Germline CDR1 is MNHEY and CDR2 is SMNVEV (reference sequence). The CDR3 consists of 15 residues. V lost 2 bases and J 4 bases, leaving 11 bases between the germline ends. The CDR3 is CASSLKPKGTGELFF. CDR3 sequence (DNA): TGTGCCAGCAGTTTAAAACCAAAAGGCACCGGGGAGCTGTTTTTT.

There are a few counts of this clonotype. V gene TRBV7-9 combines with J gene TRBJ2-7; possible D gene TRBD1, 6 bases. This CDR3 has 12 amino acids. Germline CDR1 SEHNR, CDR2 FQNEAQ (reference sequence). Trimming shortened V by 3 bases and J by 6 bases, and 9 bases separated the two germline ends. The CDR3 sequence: CASSFQGTEQYF. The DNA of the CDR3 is TGTGCCAGCAGCTTTCAGGGGACCGAGCAGTACTTC.

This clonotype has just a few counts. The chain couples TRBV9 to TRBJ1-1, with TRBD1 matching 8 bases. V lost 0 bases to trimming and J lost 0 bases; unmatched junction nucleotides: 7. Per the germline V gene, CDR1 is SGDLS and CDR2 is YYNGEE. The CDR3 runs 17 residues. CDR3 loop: CASSVVGTGALNTEAFF. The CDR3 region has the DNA TGTGCCAGCAGCGTAGTAGGGACAGGAGCCCTGAACACTGAAGCTTTCTTT. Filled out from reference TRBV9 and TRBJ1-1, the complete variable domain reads DSGVTQTPKHLITATGQRVTLRCSPRSGDLSVYWYQQSLDQGLQFLIQYYNGEERAKGNILERFSAQQFPDLHSELNLSSLELGDSALYFCASSVVGTGALNTEAFFGQGTRLTVV.

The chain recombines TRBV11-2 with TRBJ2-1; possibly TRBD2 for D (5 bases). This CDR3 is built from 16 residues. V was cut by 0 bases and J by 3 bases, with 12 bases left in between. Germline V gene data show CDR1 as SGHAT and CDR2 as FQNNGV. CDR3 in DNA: TGTGCCAGCAGCTTAGACCCGGGATCAAGCTACAATGAGCAGTTCTTC. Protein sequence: CASSLDPGSSYNEQFF.

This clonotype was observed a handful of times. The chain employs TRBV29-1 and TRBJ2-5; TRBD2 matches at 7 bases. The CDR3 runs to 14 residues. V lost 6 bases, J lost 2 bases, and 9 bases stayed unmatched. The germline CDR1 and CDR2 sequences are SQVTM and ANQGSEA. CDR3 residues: CSVGGPKIQETQYF. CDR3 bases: TGCAGCGTGGGAGGGCCAAAGATTCAAGAGACCCAGTACTTC.

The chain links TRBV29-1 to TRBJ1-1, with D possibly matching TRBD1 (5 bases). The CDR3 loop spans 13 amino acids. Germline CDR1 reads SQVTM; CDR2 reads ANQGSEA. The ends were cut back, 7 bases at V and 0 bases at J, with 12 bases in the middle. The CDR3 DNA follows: TGCAGCGCAGTGACAGCGATGAACACTGAAGCTTTCTTT. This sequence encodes CSAVTAMNTEAFF.

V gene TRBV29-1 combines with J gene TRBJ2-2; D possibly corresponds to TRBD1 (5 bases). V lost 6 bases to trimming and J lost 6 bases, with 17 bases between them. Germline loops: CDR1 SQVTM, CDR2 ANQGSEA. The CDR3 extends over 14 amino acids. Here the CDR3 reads CSVKVGANAGELFF. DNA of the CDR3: TGCAGCGTCAAGGTTGGGGCAAACGCCGGGGAGCTGTTTTTT.

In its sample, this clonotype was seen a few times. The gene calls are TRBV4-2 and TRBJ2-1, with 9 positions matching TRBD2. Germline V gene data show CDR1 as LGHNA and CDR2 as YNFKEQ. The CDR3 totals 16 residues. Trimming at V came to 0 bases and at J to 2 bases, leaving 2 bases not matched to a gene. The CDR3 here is CASSQDKREAYNEQFF. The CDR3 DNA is TGTGCCAGCAGCCAAGATAAGCGGGAGGCCTACAATGAGCAGTTCTTC.

CDR3 bases: TGTGCCTGGAGTGCCAATGAGCAGTTCTTC. Its translation: CAWSANEQFF. This chain links TRBV30 with TRBJ2-1; D remains unclear. The CDR3 totals 10 residues. V shed 1 base and J shed 6 bases, with 1 base lying between them. Germline CDR1 reads GTSNPN; CDR2 reads SVGIG (reference sequence).

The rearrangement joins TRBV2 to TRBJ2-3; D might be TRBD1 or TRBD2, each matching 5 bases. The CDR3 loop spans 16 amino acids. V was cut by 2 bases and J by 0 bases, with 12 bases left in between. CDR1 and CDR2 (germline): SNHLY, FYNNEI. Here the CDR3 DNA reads TGTGCCAGCAGTGAAATGGGGACCTCTAGCACAGATACGCAGTATTTT. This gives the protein CASSEMGTSSTDTQYF.

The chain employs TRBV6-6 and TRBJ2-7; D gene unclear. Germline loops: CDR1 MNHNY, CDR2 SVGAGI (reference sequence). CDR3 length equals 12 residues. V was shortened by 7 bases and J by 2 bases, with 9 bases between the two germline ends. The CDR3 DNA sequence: TGTGCCAGCAATGGACCTACCTACGAGCAGTACTTC. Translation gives CASNGPTYEQYF.

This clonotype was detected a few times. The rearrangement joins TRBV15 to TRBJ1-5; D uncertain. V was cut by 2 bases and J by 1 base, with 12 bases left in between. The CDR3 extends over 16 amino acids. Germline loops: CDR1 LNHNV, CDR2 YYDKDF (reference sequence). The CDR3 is CATSRLLDPSNQPQHF. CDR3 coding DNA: TGTGCCACCAGCAGACTTCTGGACCCCAGCAATCAGCCCCAGCATTTT.

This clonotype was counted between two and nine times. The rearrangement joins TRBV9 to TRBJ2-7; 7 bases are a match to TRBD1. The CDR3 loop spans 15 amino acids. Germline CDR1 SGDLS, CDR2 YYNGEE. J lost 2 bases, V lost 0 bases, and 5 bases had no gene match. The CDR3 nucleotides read TGTGCCAGCAGCGTAGGATCAGGGGGTACCTACGAGCAGTACTTC. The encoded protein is CASSVGSGGTYEQYF.

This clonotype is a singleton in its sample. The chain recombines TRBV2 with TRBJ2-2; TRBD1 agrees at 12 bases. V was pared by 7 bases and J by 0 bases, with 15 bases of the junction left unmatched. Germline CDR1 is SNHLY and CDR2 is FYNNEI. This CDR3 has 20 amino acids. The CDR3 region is CASTPGGDRGHQANTGELFF. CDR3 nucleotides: TGTGCCAGCACCCCAGGAGGGGACAGGGGGCATCAAGCGAACACCGGGGAGCTGTTTTTT.

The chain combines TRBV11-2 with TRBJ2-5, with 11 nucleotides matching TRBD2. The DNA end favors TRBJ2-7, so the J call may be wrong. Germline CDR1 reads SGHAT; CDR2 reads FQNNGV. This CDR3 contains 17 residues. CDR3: CASSFYHSRGLAGEQYF. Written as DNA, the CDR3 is TGTGCCAGCAGTTTCTACCACTCCCGAGGACTAGCGGGCGAGCAGTACTTC.

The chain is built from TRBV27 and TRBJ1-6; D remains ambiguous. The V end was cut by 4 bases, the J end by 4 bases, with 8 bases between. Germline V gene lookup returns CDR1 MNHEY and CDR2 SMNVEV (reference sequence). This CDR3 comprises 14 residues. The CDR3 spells CASSYSDYNSPLHF. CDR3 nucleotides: TGTGCCAGCAGTTATTCAGATTATAATTCACCCCTCCACTTT.

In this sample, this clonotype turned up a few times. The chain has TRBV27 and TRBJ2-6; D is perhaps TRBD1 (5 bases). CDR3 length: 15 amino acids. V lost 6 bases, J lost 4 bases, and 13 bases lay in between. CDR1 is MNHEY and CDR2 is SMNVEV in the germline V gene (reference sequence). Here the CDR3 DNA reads TGTGCCAGCAGCAACCGGCCAGGGGGGGCCAACGTCCTGACTTTC. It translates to CASSNRPGGANVLTF. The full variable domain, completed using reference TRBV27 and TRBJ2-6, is EAQVTQNPRYLITVTGKKLTVTCSQNMNHEYMSWYRQDPGLGLRQIYYSMNVEVTDKGDVPEGYKVSRKEKRNFPLILESPSPNQTSLYFCASSNRPGGANVLTFGAGSRLTVL.

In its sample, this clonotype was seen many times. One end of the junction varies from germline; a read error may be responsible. This CDR3 is CASSLVSGELFF. The CDR3 region has the DNA TGTGCCAGCAGCCTAGTCTCGGGGGAACTGTTTTTT. This chain uses TRBV7-2 with TRBJ2-2; perhaps TRBD2 as D (6 bases). Per germline, CDR1 SGHTA and CDR2 FQGNSA. This CDR3 is built from 12 residues. Full variable domain (outside the CDR3, taken from reference TRBV7-2 and TRBJ2-2): GAGVSQSPSNKVTEKGKDVELRCDPISGHTALYWYRQSLGQGLEFLIYFQGNSAPDKSGLPSDRFSAERTGGSVSTLTIQRTQQEDSAVYLCASSLVSGELFFGEGSRLTVL.

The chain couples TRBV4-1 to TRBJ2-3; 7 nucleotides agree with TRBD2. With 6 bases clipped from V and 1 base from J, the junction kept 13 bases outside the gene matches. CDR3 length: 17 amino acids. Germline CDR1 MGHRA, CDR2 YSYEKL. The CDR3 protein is CASSQIGRTRGTDTQYF. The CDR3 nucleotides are TGCGCCAGCAGTCAAATCGGTCGGACTAGGGGCACAGATACGCAGTATTTT.

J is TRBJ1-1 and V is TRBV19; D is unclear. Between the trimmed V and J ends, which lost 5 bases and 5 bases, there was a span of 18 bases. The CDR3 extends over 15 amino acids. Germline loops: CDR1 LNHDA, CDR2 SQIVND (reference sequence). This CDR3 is CASSRADGLSTEAFF. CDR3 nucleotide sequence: TGTGCCAGTAGTCGCGCGGACGGTCTCTCAACTGAAGCTTTCTTT.

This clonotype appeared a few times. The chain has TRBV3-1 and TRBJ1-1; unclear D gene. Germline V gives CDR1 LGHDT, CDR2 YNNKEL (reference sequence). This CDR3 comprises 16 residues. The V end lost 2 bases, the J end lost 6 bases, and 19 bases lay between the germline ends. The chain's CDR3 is CASSQSMPVVGAEAFF. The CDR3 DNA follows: TGTGCCAGCAGCCAATCTATGCCTGTGGTAGGCGCTGAAGCTTTCTTT.

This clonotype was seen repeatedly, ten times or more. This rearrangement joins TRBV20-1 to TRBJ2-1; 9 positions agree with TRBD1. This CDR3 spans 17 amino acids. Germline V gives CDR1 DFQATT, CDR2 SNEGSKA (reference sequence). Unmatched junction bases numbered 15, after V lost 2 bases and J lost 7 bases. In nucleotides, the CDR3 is TGCAGTGCTAGATCCCCCCGTCAGGACAGGGGAAGGAATGAGCAGTTCTTC. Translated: CSARSPRQDRGRNEQFF.

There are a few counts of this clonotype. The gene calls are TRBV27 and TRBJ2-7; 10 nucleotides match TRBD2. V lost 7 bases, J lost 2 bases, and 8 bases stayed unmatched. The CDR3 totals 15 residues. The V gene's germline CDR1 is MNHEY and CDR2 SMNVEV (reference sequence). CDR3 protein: CASIHLAGETYEQYF. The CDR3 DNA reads TGTGCCAGCATTCACCTAGCGGGGGAGACCTACGAGCAGTACTTC.

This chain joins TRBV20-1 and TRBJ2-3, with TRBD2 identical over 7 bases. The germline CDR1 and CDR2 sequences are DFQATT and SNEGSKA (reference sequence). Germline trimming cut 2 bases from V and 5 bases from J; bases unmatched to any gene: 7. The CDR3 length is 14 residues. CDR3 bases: TGCAGTGCTAGAAAGGGAGGGCCCGGAGATACGCAGTATTTT. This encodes CSARKGGPGDTQYF.

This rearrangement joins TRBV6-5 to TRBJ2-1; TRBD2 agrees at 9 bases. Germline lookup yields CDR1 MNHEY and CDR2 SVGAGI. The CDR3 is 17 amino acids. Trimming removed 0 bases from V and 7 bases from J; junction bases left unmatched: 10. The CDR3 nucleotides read TGTGCCAGCAGTTACTCATTACGGGGGCTAGCGGGGAATGAGCAGTTCTTC. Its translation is CASSYSLRGLAGNEQFF.